This T cell receptor beta chain was profiled in a study of blood T cell repertoires in COVID-19. Germline V gene data show CDR1 as SNHLY and CDR2 as FYNNEI. V lost 9 bases and J lost 6, with 15 bases in between. There are 13 residues in the CDR3. Assay used: immunoSEQ multiplex PCR; TCRdb lists only in-frame clones, some missing. The sample contains hundreds of thousands of clones, approximately 87% of which appear only once. The origin of this receptor is a woman aged 45-60 years with active or convalescent COVID-19. The sample was peripheral blood. J is TRBJ1-5 and V is TRBV2; D may be TRBD1 (6 bases). CDR3 in DNA: TGTGCCAGTCGGACAGAGGCAGTTCAGCCCCAGCATTTT. This codes for CASRTEAVQPQHF.